Listed below are T cell receptor beta chains from one sample, sequenced in a study of blood T cell repertoires in COVID-19. The method was immunoSEQ multiplex PCR; TCRdb's version includes in-frame clones alone and lacks a portion of them. The repertoire holds roughly 88,000 clones, with 65% to 85% as singletons. Sequencing input: peripheral blood. The receptors derive from an elderly woman with acute or convalescent COVID-19. CDR3s include the opening cysteine and the closing phenylalanine or tryptophan. A D gene is named only where the DNA matches it firmly. Clone size is stated in some rows and not others, as once, few, many or a class when expanded.

clone_size: .
cdr3_length: 13
j_call: TRBJ2-3
v_call: TRBV4-3
d_call: .
cdr3_nt: TGCGCCAGCTCTATCAACGGGGATGGTACGCAGTATTTT
cdr3_aa: CASSINGDGTQYF

clone_size: .
cdr3_length: 16
j_call: TRBJ2-7
v_call: TRBV14
d_call: TRBD1
cdr3_nt: TGCGCCAGCAGCCAAATGACAGGGTTGATCTCCTACGAGCAGTACTTC
cdr3_aa: CASSQMTGLISYEQYF

clone_size: .
cdr3_length: 16
j_call: TRBJ1-1
v_call: TRBV19
d_call: TRBD1
cdr3_nt: TGTGCCAGTACCTTAGGAGGGGGACAGGGGCCTACTGAAGCTTTCTTT
cdr3_aa: CASTLGGGQGPTEAFF

clone_size: few
cdr3_length: 17
j_call: TRBJ2-3
v_call: TRBV5-4
d_call: TRBD1
cdr3_nt: TGTGCCAGCAGCTTGGCCCGACAGGGCGTTAGCACAGATACGCAGTATTTT
cdr3_aa: CASSLARQGVSTDTQYF

clone_size: few
cdr3_length: 13
j_call: TRBJ2-5
v_call: TRBV7-9
d_call: .
cdr3_nt: TGTGCCAGCAGCTTAGGGAGTAAAGAGACCCAGTACTTC
cdr3_aa: CASSLGSKETQYF

clone_size: .
cdr3_length: 16
j_call: TRBJ2-3
v_call: TRBV10-1
d_call: TRBD2
cdr3_nt: TGCGCCAGCAGTGACCAAGGACTAGCGGGTACAGATACGCAGTATTTT
cdr3_aa: CASSDQGLAGTDTQYF

clone_size: .
cdr3_length: 12
j_call: TRBJ2-2
v_call: TRBV12-3/TRBV12-4
d_call: .
cdr3_nt: TGTGCCAGCAGGTGGGGGGCCGGGGAGCTGTTTTTT
cdr3_aa: CASRWGAGELFF

clone_size: .
cdr3_length: 15
j_call: TRBJ1-6
v_call: TRBV6-2/TRBV6-3
d_call: .
cdr3_nt: TGTGCCAGCAGTCAAAGGACAGCAAATAATTCACCCCTCCACTTT
cdr3_aa: CASSQRTANNSPLHF

clone_size: .
cdr3_length: 13
j_call: TRBJ2-1
v_call: TRBV27
d_call: .
cdr3_nt: TGTGCCAGCAGTTTTTCACGGTTGGATGAGCAGTTCTTC
cdr3_aa: CASSFSRLDEQFF

clone_size: .
cdr3_length: 15
j_call: TRBJ1-5
v_call: TRBV6-5
d_call: TRBD1
cdr3_nt: TGTGCCAGCAGTCTACGACAGGGGAGCAATCAGCCCCAGCATTTT
cdr3_aa: CASSLRQGSNQPQHF

clone_size: .
cdr3_length: 17
j_call: TRBJ2-1
v_call: TRBV19
d_call: .
cdr3_nt: TGTGCCAGTAGTGGGGGGACCCCCCCCTCCTCCTACAATGAGCAGTTCTTC
cdr3_aa: CASSGGTPPSSYNEQFF

clone_size: .
cdr3_length: 14
j_call: TRBJ2-3
v_call: TRBV9
d_call: .
cdr3_nt: TGTGCCAGCAGCCCCCGTGTTGCGGCAGATACGCAGTATTTT
cdr3_aa: CASSPRVAADTQYF

clone_size: .
cdr3_length: 15
j_call: TRBJ1-2
v_call: TRBV11-3
d_call: TRBD1
cdr3_nt: TGTGCCAGCAGCTTATCGCAACAGGGGCTAGAGGGCTACACCTTC
cdr3_aa: CASSLSQQGLEGYTF

clone_size: .
cdr3_length: 13
j_call: TRBJ1-5
v_call: TRBV7-2
d_call: .
cdr3_nt: TGTGCCAGCAGCCGACAGAGCAATCAGCCCCAGCATTTT
cdr3_aa: CASSRQSNQPQHF

clone_size: .
cdr3_length: 16
j_call: TRBJ2-1
v_call: TRBV27
d_call: .
cdr3_nt: TGTGCCAGCAGTTTGGGGGCCGCGGGGGTTTACAATGAGCAGTTCTTC
cdr3_aa: CASSLGAAGVYNEQFF

clone_size: .
cdr3_length: 12
j_call: TRBJ2-1
v_call: TRBV25-1
d_call: .
cdr3_nt: TGTGCCAGCAGTGAATCGTCGCCAGGGCAGTTCTTC
cdr3_aa: CASSESSPGQFF

clone_size: .
cdr3_length: 15
j_call: TRBJ1-1
v_call: TRBV3-1/TRBV3-2
d_call: TRBD1
cdr3_nt: TGTGCCAGCAGCCTAGGACAGGGCCGCGGCACTGAAGCTTTCTTT
cdr3_aa: CASSLGQGRGTEAFF

clone_size: .
cdr3_length: 15
j_call: TRBJ1-2
v_call: TRBV30
d_call: .
cdr3_nt: TGTGCCTGGAGTGCGCTCGGTAGAAGGGGTTATGGCTACACCTTC
cdr3_aa: CAWSALGRRGYGYTF

clone_size: few
cdr3_length: 14
j_call: TRBJ1-2
v_call: TRBV29-1
d_call: .
cdr3_nt: TGCAGCGTTGGAACCCCCGGTGGTCCCTATGGCTACACCTTC
cdr3_aa: CSVGTPGGPYGYTF

clone_size: .
cdr3_length: 16
j_call: TRBJ1-2
v_call: TRBV4-1
d_call: TRBD1
cdr3_nt: TGCGCCAGCAGCCAAGGGGCGGACAGGGTAAAATATGGCTACACCTTC
cdr3_aa: CASSQGADRVKYGYTF

clone_size: .
cdr3_length: 15
j_call: TRBJ2-7
v_call: TRBV28
d_call: TRBD1
cdr3_nt: TGTGCCAGCAGTTCCACACAGGGGGATCGCCACGAGCAGTACTTC
cdr3_aa: CASSSTQGDRHEQYF

clone_size: .
cdr3_length: 14
j_call: TRBJ1-6
v_call: TRBV28
d_call: .
cdr3_nt: TGTGCCAGCAGCTTCAGGGCGAAGGGGTCACCCCTCCACTTT
cdr3_aa: CASSFRAKGSPLHF

clone_size: few
cdr3_length: 14
j_call: TRBJ2-5
v_call: TRBV6-5
d_call: .
cdr3_nt: TGTGCCAGCAGGGTAGTTCGGGTACGGGAGACCCAGTACTTC
cdr3_aa: CASRVVRVRETQYF

clone_size: .
cdr3_length: 19
j_call: TRBJ2-1
v_call: TRBV20-1
d_call: TRBD2
cdr3_nt: TGCAGTGCTGGTGGGACTAGCGGGGGAGTCGGATCCATCTTGCATGAGCAGTTCTTC
cdr3_aa: CSAGGTSGGVGSILHEQFF

clone_size: once
cdr3_length: 15
j_call: TRBJ1-1
v_call: TRBV6-5
d_call: .
cdr3_nt: TGTGCCAGCAGGAACCAGAGTCCAGGGAACACTGAAGCTTTCTTT
cdr3_aa: CASRNQSPGNTEAFF

clone_size: .
cdr3_length: 16
j_call: TRBJ2-5
v_call: TRBV20-1
d_call: TRBD2
cdr3_nt: TGCAGTGCTAGTGTTCCGAGCGGGGGTCGCCAAGAGACCCAGTACTTC
cdr3_aa: CSASVPSGGRQETQYF

clone_size: .
cdr3_length: 15
j_call: TRBJ1-6
v_call: TRBV7-8
d_call: .
cdr3_nt: TGTGCCAGCAGCTTAACTACCAGGGAGGTTTCACCCCTCCACTTT
cdr3_aa: CASSLTTREVSPLHF

clone_size: .
cdr3_length: 16
j_call: TRBJ2-7
v_call: TRBV4-1
d_call: TRBD1
cdr3_nt: TGCGCCAGCAGCCAAGAGGGACAGGGGGCGAGGGGCGAGCAGTACTTC
cdr3_aa: CASSQEGQGARGEQYF

clone_size: .
cdr3_length: 14
j_call: TRBJ2-2
v_call: TRBV11-2
d_call: .
cdr3_nt: TGTGCCAGCAGCTTAGATGCGTTCGCCGGGGAGCTGTTTTTT
cdr3_aa: CASSLDAFAGELFF

clone_size: .
cdr3_length: 13
j_call: TRBJ1-1
v_call: TRBV29-1
d_call: .
cdr3_nt: TGCAGCGTTGGCAGTCAACCCATCACTGAAGCTTTCTTT
cdr3_aa: CSVGSQPITEAFF

clone_size: few
cdr3_length: 16
j_call: TRBJ1-6
v_call: TRBV7-9
d_call: TRBD1
cdr3_nt: TGTGCCAGCAGCTACCCGACAGGGGGCAGTTATTCACCCCTCCACTTT
cdr3_aa: CASSYPTGGSYSPLHF

clone_size: .
cdr3_length: 20
j_call: TRBJ2-1
v_call: TRBV3-1/TRBV3-2
d_call: .
cdr3_nt: TGTGCCAGCAGCCCCACAAGGGGGAGAGTGGGCAGAAGCTCCTACAATGAGCAGTTCTTC
cdr3_aa: CASSPTRGRVGRSSYNEQFF

clone_size: .
cdr3_length: 14
j_call: TRBJ2-1
v_call: TRBV24-1
d_call: .
cdr3_nt: TGTGCCACCAGTGATCCCAACTTTTACAATGAGCAGTTCTTC
cdr3_aa: CATSDPNFYNEQFF

clone_size: .
cdr3_length: 15
j_call: TRBJ2-3
v_call: TRBV7-2
d_call: .
cdr3_nt: TGTGCCAGCAGCTTAGCGCGACAAAACACAGATACGCAGTATTTT
cdr3_aa: CASSLARQNTDTQYF

clone_size: .
cdr3_length: 16
j_call: TRBJ2-1
v_call: TRBV6-1
d_call: .
cdr3_nt: TGTGCCAGCAGTGGAAGCAGGGCAGGGGACCGCAATGAGCAGTTCTTC
cdr3_aa: CASSGSRAGDRNEQFF

clone_size: .
cdr3_length: 15
j_call: TRBJ1-2
v_call: TRBV19
d_call: .
cdr3_nt: TGTGCCAGTAGCCCGACAGACAGTTGGAACTATGGCTACACCTTC
cdr3_aa: CASSPTDSWNYGYTF

clone_size: .
cdr3_length: 11
j_call: TRBJ2-7
v_call: TRBV30
d_call: TRBD1
cdr3_nt: TGTGCCTGGACAGGGGGCGGTGAGCAGTACTTC
cdr3_aa: CAWTGGGEQYF

clone_size: .
cdr3_length: 14
j_call: TRBJ2-3
v_call: TRBV5-1
d_call: .
cdr3_nt: TGCGCCAGCAGCTTGGTAGACAGGACAGATACGCAGTATTTT
cdr3_aa: CASSLVDRTDTQYF

clone_size: .
cdr3_length: 14
j_call: TRBJ1-6
v_call: TRBV9
d_call: TRBD1
cdr3_nt: TGTGCCAGCGGGGGACAGGTACAGAATTCACCCCTCCACTTT
cdr3_aa: CASGGQVQNSPLHF

clone_size: .
cdr3_length: 15
j_call: TRBJ2-5
v_call: TRBV14
d_call: TRBD2
cdr3_nt: TGTGCCAGCAGCCAAGTCCTAGCGGTTCAAGAGACCCAGTACTTC
cdr3_aa: CASSQVLAVQETQYF

clone_size: few
cdr3_length: 15
j_call: TRBJ2-3
v_call: TRBV7-3
d_call: TRBD1
cdr3_nt: TGTGCCAGCAGCTCGGGGACAGGGGCCACAGATACGCAGTATTTT
cdr3_aa: CASSSGTGATDTQYF

clone_size: .
cdr3_length: 15
j_call: TRBJ2-3
v_call: TRBV24-1
d_call: .
cdr3_nt: TGTGCCACCAGTGATTGGGGCCGAAGCACAGATACGCAGTATTTT
cdr3_aa: CATSDWGRSTDTQYF

clone_size: .
cdr3_length: 13
j_call: TRBJ1-4
v_call: TRBV10-3
d_call: TRBD1
cdr3_nt: TGTGCCAGCGGACAGGGGGCGGGTGAAAAACTGTTTTTT
cdr3_aa: CASGQGAGEKLFF

clone_size: .
cdr3_length: 15
j_call: TRBJ2-7
v_call: TRBV5-4
d_call: TRBD1
cdr3_nt: TGTGCCAGCAGCCAGCCAACAGGGGGCGCTTACGAGCAGTACTTC
cdr3_aa: CASSQPTGGAYEQYF

clone_size: .
cdr3_length: 15
j_call: TRBJ1-1
v_call: TRBV29-1
d_call: .
cdr3_nt: TGCAGCGTTTCGGTCCGGGTCGGGGTGAACACTGAAGCTTTCTTT
cdr3_aa: CSVSVRVGVNTEAFF

clone_size: .
cdr3_length: 16
j_call: TRBJ1-6
v_call: TRBV6-5
d_call: TRBD1
cdr3_nt: TGTGCCAGCAGTTACTCCACAGGGGCCTATAATTCACCCCTCCACTTT
cdr3_aa: CASSYSTGAYNSPLHF

clone_size: once
cdr3_length: 15
j_call: TRBJ2-5
v_call: TRBV27
d_call: TRBD1
cdr3_nt: TGTGCCAGCAGTTTATCGGACAGGGGGCAGGGGACCCAGTACTTC
cdr3_aa: CASSLSDRGQGTQYF

clone_size: .
cdr3_length: 15
j_call: TRBJ2-5
v_call: TRBV7-9
d_call: .
cdr3_nt: TGTGCCAGCAGCTTAGGAGGGGGGGGCGGAGAGACCCAGTACTTC
cdr3_aa: CASSLGGGGGETQYF

clone_size: .
cdr3_length: 14
j_call: TRBJ1-3
v_call: TRBV6-1
d_call: .
cdr3_nt: TGTGCCAGCAGTGAGTGGGGGCCTGGAAACACCATATATTTT
cdr3_aa: CASSEWGPGNTIYF